The rows below give T cell receptor beta chains drawn from one sample of a study of cytomegalovirus exposure and HLA in healthy donors. Assay: immunoSEQ multiplex PCR; the TCRdb copy retains only in-frame clones and omits some. In the table there are some 100,000 clones, 79% of which are singletons. The sequencing input was PBMCs. The source is a female donor in good health and CMV-seropositive. Both conserved end residues are part of each CDR3.

length: 15
V: TRBV19
CDR3: CASSMGTGGNYEQYF

length: 14
V: TRBV19
CDR3: CASSISTDLGTQYF

length: 14
V: TRBV5-1
CDR3: CASSFGSKHDEQYF

length: 14
V: TRBV2
CDR3: CASSGTSGGYEQFF

length: 17
V: TRBV4-1
CDR3: CASSQTPGTLAKNIQYF

length: 14
V: TRBV6-5
CDR3: CASSHDRVNQPQHF

length: 15
V: TRBV7-9
CDR3: CSSSLVAGGNSPLHF

length: 17
V: TRBV7-9
CDR3: CASSPTGLNEGNQPQHF

length: 19
V: TRBV5-1
CDR3: CASSLLNGGSALAKNSQYF

length: 14
V: TRBV14
CDR3: CASSPPGRQETQYF

length: 17
V: TRBV18
CDR3: CASSPPTSGGITDTQYF

length: 12
V: TRBV30
CDR3: CAWSATGNEQFF

length: 14
V: TRBV6-5
CDR3: CASSKAGGPDTQYF

length: 15
V: TRBV14
CDR3: CASSPTGSGAGELFF

length: 18
V: TRBV5-1
CDR3: CASSLGSLGLAVHNEQFF

length: 16
V: TRBV7-2
CDR3: CASSLAQGASGSTIYF

length: 14
V: TRBV7-2
CDR3: CASTDLGVNEKLFF

length: 11
V: TRBV30
CDR3: CAWSPGSAQYF

length: 16
V: TRBV7-2
CDR3: CASSTRTGGGGNTIYF

length: 14
V: TRBV19
CDR3: CASRRGQTGKGYTF

length: 11
V: TRBV20-1
CDR3: CSATDRGEQYF